These T cell receptor beta chains were read from a single sample in a study of blood T cell repertoires in COVID-19. The data were produced by immunoSEQ multiplex PCR, yet TCRdb's version contains in-frame clones alone and is incomplete. Of 130,000 or so clones listed, about four fifths are singletons. The sample was peripheral blood. Source of these receptors: a woman aged 60-75 years with acute or convalescent COVID-19. Both conserved end residues are part of each CDR3. The D gene is left open where the match is weak. Rows may omit the clone size; those that give it use once, few, many or a size class.

j_gene	d_gene	v_gene	abundance	CDR3nt	CDR3aa
TRBJ1-2	TRBD1	TRBV4-2	NA	TGTGCCAGCAGCCCAAGGAACAGGGGATCGGAGGGCTACACCTTC	CASSPRNRGSEGYTF
TRBJ1-1	NA	TRBV19	once	TGTGCCAGTAGTAAAGAGCAGGCCACTGAAGCTTTCTTT	CASSKEQATEAFF
TRBJ1-2	NA	TRBV6-5	NA	TGTGCCAGCACGGGGGGCTATGGCTACACCTTC	CASTGGYGYTF
TRBJ1-6	TRBD1	TRBV7-8	NA	TGTGCCAGCAGCCAAACACAGGGGGTACGTTTGCCCCTCCACTTT	CASSQTQGVRLPLHF
TRBJ2-3	NA	TRBV7-9	NA	TGTGCCAGCAGCTTCGGGATAAACACAGATACGCAGTATTTT	CASSFGINTDTQYF
TRBJ2-3	TRBD2	TRBV7-6	NA	TGTGCCAGCAGCCCCGGGACTAGCGGGGGGGCAGATACGCAGTATTTT	CASSPGTSGGADTQYF
TRBJ1-2	NA	TRBV7-9	NA	TGTGCCAGCAGCCCTGGGACACTTCACTACACCTTC	CASSPGTLHYTF
TRBJ2-3	NA	TRBV5-4	NA	TGTGCCAGCAGCCCGGGGACTCGCAGGGGGAGCACAGATACGCAGTATTTT	CASSPGTRRGSTDTQYF
TRBJ1-4	TRBD1	TRBV7-8	NA	TGTGCCAGCAGCCCCATTGGCGGGACAGTCAGGGAAAAACTGTTTTTT	CASSPIGGTVREKLFF
TRBJ1-2	TRBD1	TRBV6-5	NA	TGTGCCAGCAGTACCGGACAGGGGATGAGGGGCTACACCTTC	CASSTGQGMRGYTF
TRBJ1-5	TRBD1	TRBV29-1	NA	TGCAGCGTTAAGGGGGGGACAGGGAATCAGCCCCAGCATTTT	CSVKGGTGNQPQHF
TRBJ1-2	TRBD1	TRBV28	NA	TGTGCCAGCAGTTTTACAGGGGGCGCCGGCTATGGCTACACCTTC	CASSFTGGAGYGYTF
TRBJ2-7	NA	TRBV10-1	NA	TGCGCCAGCAGTGAGTCCCTAAGGCTGGGGGAGGACGAGCAGTACTTC	CASSESLRLGEDEQYF
TRBJ2-1	NA	TRBV6-4	NA	TGTGCCAGCAGTGTTGAGGACAGCCTAGGTAACAATGAGCAGTTCTTC	CASSVEDSLGNNEQFF
TRBJ1-3	TRBD1	TRBV3-1/TRBV3-2	NA	TGTGCCAGCAGCCAACCTGGGACAGCGGCGAACACCATATATTTT	CASSQPGTAANTIYF
TRBJ1-4	NA	TRBV18	NA	TGTGCCAGCTCAAATGGTTACGGGGCAACTAATGAAAAACTGTTTTTT	CASSNGYGATNEKLFF
TRBJ1-2	TRBD1	TRBV10-3	NA	TGTGCCATCAGTGAGCAGGGGGCGGTTTTCTATGGCTACACCTTC	CAISEQGAVFYGYTF
TRBJ1-2	TRBD1	TRBV7-2	once	TGTGCCAGCAGCACCCGACAGGGGGCCAGAGGCTACACCTTC	CASSTRQGARGYTF
TRBJ1-3	NA	TRBV2	NA	TGTGCCAGCAGTGAACTGAGGAGCTCTGGAAACACCATATATTTT	CASSELRSSGNTIYF
TRBJ2-1	NA	TRBV15	NA	TGTGCCACCCGAAAGGGGCAGGCCATCCCCAATGAGCAGTTCTTC	CATRKGQAIPNEQFF
TRBJ2-5	TRBD2	TRBV6-1	NA	TGTGCCAGCAGTGAAACCCTGGGGGGACTAGGGACCCAGTACTTC	CASSETLGGLGTQYF
TRBJ1-2	NA	TRBV12-3/TRBV12-4	NA	TGTGCCAGCAGTTTAGGCATTCAGGGTGGCTACACCTTC	CASSLGIQGGYTF